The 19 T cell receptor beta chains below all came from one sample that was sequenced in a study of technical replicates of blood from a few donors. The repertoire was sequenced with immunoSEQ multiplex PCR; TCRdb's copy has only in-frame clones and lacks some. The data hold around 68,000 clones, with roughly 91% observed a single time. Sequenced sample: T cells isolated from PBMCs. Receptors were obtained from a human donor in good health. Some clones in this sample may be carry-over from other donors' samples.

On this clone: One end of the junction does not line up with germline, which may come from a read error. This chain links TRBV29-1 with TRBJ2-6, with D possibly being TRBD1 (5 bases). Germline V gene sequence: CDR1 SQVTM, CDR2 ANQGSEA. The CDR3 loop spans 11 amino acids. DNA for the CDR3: TGCAGCGTTGGGGATCAGGGATTTTACCTATTC. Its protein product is CSVGDQGFYLF.

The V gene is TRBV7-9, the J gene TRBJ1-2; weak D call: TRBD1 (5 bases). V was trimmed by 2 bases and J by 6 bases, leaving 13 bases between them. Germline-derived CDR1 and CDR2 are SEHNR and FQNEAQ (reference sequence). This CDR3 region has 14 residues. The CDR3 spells CASSLSQGGDGYTF. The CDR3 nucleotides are TGTGCCAGCAGCTTAAGTCAGGGCGGCGATGGCTACACCTTC.

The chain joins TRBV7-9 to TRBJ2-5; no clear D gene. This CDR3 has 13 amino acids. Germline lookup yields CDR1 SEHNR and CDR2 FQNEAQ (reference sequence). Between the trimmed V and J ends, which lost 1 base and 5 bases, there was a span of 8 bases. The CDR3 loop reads CASSLDIGETQYF. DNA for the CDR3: TGTGCCAGCAGCTTAGATATCGGGGAGACCCAGTACTTC.

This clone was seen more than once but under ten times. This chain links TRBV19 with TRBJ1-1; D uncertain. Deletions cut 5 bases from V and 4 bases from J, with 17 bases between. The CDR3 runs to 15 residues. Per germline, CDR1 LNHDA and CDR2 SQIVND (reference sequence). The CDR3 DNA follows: TGTGCCAGTAGTGAACCAGGTGGCGCAGCCACTGAAGCTTTCTTT. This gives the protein CASSEPGGAATEAFF.

The CDR3 loop reads CASSLYEQYF. The CDR3, as DNA: TGTGCCAGCAGTCTCTACGAGCAGTACTTC. The chain employs TRBV14 and TRBJ2-7, with D hard to call. Germline V gene sequence: CDR1 SGHDN, CDR2 FVKESK. Trimming shortened V by 6 bases and J by 3 bases, and 3 bases separated the two germline ends. The CDR3 has 10 amino acids.

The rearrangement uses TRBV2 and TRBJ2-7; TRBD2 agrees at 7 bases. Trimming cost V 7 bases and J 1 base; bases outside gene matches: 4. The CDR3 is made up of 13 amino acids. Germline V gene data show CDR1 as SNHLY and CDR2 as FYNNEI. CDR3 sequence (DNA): TGTGCCAGCAAGGGAGGGGCTTCCTACGAGCAGTACTTC. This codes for CASKGGASYEQYF. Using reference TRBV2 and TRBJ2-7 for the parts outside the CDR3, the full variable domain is EPEVTQTPSHQVTQMGQEVILRCVPISNHLYFYWYRQILGQKVEFLVSFYNNEISEKSEIFDDQFSVERPDGSNFTLKIRSTKLEDSAMYFCASKGGASYEQYFGPGTRLTVT.

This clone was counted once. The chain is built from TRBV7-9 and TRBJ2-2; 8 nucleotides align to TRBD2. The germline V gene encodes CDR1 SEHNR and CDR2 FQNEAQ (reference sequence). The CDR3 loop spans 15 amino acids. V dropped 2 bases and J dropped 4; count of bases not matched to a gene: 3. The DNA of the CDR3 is TGTGCCAGCAGCTTACCGGGAGGGGTCACCGGGGAGCTGTTTTTT. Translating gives CASSLPGGVTGELFF.

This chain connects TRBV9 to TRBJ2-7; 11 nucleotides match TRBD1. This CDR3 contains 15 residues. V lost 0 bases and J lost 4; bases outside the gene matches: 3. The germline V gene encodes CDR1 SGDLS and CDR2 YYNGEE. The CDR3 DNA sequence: TGTGCCAGCAGCGTAGGGACAGGGGGCAGGTACGAGCAGTACTTC. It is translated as CASSVGTGGRYEQYF.

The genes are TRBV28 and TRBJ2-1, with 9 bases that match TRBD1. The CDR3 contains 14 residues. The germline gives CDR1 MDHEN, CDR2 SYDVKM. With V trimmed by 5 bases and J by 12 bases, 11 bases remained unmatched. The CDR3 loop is CASSPPGTGKWQFF. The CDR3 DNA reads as TGTGCCAGCAGTCCACCTGGGACAGGGAAGTGGCAGTTCTTC. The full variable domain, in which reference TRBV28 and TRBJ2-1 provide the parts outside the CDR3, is DVKVTQSSRYLVKRTGEKVFLECVQDMDHENMFWYRQDPGLGLRLIYFSYDVKMKEKGDIPEGYSVSREKKERFSLILESASTNQTSMYLCASSPPGTGKWQFFGPGTRLTVL.

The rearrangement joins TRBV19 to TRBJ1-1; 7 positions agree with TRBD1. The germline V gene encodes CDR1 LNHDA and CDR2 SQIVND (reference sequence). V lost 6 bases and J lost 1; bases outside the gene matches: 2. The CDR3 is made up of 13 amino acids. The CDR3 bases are TGTGCCAGTAGGTGGGACAGGAACACTGAAGCTTTCTTT. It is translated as CASRWDRNTEAFF.

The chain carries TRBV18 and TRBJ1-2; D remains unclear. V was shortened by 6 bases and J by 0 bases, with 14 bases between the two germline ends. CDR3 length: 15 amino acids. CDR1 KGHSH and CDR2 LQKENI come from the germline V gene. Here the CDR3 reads CASSPPLAPNYGYTF. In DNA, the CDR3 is TGTGCCAGCTCCCCCCCTTTAGCGCCTAACTATGGCTACACCTTC.

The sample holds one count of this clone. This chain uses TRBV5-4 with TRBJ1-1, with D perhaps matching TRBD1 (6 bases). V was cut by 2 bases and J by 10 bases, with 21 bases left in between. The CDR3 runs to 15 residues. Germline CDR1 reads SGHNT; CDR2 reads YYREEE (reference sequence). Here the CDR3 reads CASSFVESMGGLAFF. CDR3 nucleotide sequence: TGTGCCAGCAGCTTTGTAGAATCAATGGGGGGGCTAGCTTTCTTT.

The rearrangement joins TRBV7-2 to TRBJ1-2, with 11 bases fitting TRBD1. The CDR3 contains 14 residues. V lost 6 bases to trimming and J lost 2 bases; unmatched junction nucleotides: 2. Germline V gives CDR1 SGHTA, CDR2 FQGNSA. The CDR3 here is CASRGTGGNYGYTF. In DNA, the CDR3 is TGTGCCAGCAGGGGGACAGGGGGAAACTATGGCTACACCTTC.

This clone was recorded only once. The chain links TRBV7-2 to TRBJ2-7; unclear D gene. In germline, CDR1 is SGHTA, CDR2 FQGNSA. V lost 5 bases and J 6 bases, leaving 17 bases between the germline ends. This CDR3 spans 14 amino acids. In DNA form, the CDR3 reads TGTGCCAGCAGCGATCGGTTCCGCCGCGGCGAGCAGTACTTC. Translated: CASSDRFRRGEQYF.

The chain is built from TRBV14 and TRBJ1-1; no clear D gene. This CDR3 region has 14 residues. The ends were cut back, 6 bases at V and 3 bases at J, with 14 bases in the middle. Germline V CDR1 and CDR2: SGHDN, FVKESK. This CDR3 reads CASRNWTGDTEAFF. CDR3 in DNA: TGTGCCAGCAGGAACTGGACGGGAGACACTGAAGCTTTCTTT.

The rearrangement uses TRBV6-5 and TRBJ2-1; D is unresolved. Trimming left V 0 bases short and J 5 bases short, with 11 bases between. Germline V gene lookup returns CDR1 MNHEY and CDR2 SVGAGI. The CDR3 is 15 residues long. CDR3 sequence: CASSYSSYVNNEQFF. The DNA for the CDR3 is TGTGCCAGCAGTTACTCGAGTTACGTTAACAATGAGCAGTTCTTC.

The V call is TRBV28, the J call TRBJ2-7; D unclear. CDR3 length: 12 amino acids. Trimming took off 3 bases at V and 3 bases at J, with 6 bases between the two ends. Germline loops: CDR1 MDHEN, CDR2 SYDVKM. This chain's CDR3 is CASSFTGYEQYF. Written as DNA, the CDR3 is TGTGCCAGCAGTTTTACCGGCTACGAGCAGTACTTC.

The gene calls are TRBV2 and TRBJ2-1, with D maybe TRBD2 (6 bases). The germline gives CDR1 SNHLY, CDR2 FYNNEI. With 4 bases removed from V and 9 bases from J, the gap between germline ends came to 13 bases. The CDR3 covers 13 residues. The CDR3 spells CASSGRRDSEQFF. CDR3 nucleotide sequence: TGTGCCAGCAGTGGTCGCCGGGACTCTGAGCAGTTCTTC.

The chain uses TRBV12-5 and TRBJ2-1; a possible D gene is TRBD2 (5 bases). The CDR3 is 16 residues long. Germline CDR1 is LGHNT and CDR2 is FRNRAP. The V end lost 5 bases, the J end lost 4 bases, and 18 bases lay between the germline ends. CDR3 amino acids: CASGNTFWGAYNEQFF. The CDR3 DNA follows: TGTGCTAGTGGTAATACCTTTTGGGGAGCTTACAATGAGCAGTTCTTC.